This TCR beta chain originates from a study of shared clonotypes between healthy human individuals. Study results and caveats: The study found roughly 5% of naive CD4 clonotypes shared across a handful of donors.

Produced via immunoSEQ multiplex PCR; TCRdb's table is partial and in-frame only. The repertoire holds 2 million to 2.5 million clones, with 85% to 95% as singletons. Worth noting for this clone: Its antigen is undetermined.

This CDR3 has 18 amino acids. Per germline, CDR1 MDHEN and CDR2 SYDVKM. V shed 5 bases and J 2 bases; nucleotides not matched to a gene: 9. The study enrolled healthy HIV-negative adults without recent acute infections or vaccinations as donors. The source is a man younger than 30 in good health. Some clones in this sample may be carry-over from other donors' samples. The sequenced sample was naive CD4+ T cells from PBMCs. This sample's subset: CD45RA+ positively selected. This chain uses TRBV28 with TRBJ2-1, with 13 positions matching TRBD2. The CDR3 nucleotides are TGTGCCAGCAGTCTTCGACTAGCGGGAGGAGATGCCTACAATGAGCAGTTCTTC. It codes for CASSLRLAGGDAYNEQFF.